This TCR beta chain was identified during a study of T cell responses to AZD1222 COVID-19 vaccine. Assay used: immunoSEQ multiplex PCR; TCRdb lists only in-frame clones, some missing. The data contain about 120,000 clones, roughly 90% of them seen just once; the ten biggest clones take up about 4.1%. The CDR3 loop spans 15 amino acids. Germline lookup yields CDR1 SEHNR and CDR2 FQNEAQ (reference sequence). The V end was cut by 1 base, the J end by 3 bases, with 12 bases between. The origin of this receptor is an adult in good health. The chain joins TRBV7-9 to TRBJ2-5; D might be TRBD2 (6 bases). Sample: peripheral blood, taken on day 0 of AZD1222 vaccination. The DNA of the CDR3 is TGTGCCAGCAGCTTAGGGGTGGGGGGAAAAGAGACCCAGTACTTC. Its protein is CASSLGVGGKETQYF.